The 32 T cell receptor beta chains in this list originate from one sample, sequenced in a study of blood T cell repertoires in COVID-19. Assay used: immunoSEQ multiplex PCR; TCRdb lists only in-frame clones, some missing. Here the sample spans 160,000 or so clones, around 80% being singletons. The sequencing input was peripheral blood. The receptors come from a woman aged 50 to 60 with acute or convalescent COVID-19.

The V call is TRBV7-8, the J call TRBJ2-3; D might be TRBD2 (6 bases). From germline, CDR1 is SGHVS and CDR2 FQNEAQ. The CDR3 contains 12 residues. V was trimmed by 5 bases and J by 5 bases, leaving 8 bases between them. The CDR3 is CASSTGGDTQYF. The CDR3 DNA is TGTGCCAGCAGCACCGGGGGAGATACGCAGTATTTT.

This chain connects TRBV30 to TRBJ2-7, with 8 bases that match TRBD1. The CDR3 covers 13 residues. Germline assignment: CDR1 GTSNPN and CDR2 SVGIG (reference sequence). The J segment lost 3 bases and the V segment lost 3 bases, leaving 4 bases of the junction unmatched. In DNA, the CDR3 is TGTGCCTGGAGCGCAGGGGGCGGCTACGAGCAGTACTTC. As protein: CAWSAGGGYEQYF. Full variable domain (outside the CDR3, taken from reference TRBV30 and TRBJ2-7): SQTIHQWPATLVQPVGSPLSLECTVEGTSNPNLYWYRQAAGRGLQLLFYSVGIGQISSEVPQNLSASRPQDRQFILSSKKLLLSDSGFYLCAWSAGGGYEQYFGPGTRLTVT.

V is TRBV6-5 and J is TRBJ1-3; 9 nucleotides match TRBD1. CDR3 length: 15 residues. Germline assignment: CDR1 MNHEY and CDR2 SVGAGI. V was pared by 0 bases and J by 8 bases, with 5 bases of the junction left unmatched. CDR3 coding DNA: TGTGCCAGCAGTTACTCGGGACAGGGAACGTACACCATATATTTT. It yields the protein CASSYSGQGTYTIYF.

This clone was observed a few times. The chain links TRBV5-4 to TRBJ1-2; 9 bases align to TRBD1. The CDR3 consists of 15 residues. Germline loops: CDR1 SGHNT, CDR2 YYREEE (reference sequence). V shed 3 bases, J shed 0 bases, and the junction held 3 bases outside the gene matches. The CDR3 DNA reads TGTGCCAGCAGCTCACGGGACAGGGCTAACTATGGCTACACCTTC. Protein product: CASSSRDRANYGYTF.

The chain uses TRBV7-2 and TRBJ2-1; D is perhaps TRBD2 (6 bases). Trimming pared 0 bases from V and 3 bases from J, leaving 9 bases between. Germline V lookup: CDR1 SGHTA, CDR2 FQGNSA. The CDR3 is 15 amino acids. The CDR3 coding sequence is TGTGCCAGCAGCTTAGCTGGGGGGAACTACAATGAGCAGTTCTTC. Translating gives CASSLAGGNYNEQFF.

The rearrangement uses TRBV6-2 or TRBV6-3 and TRBJ1-5; 8 bases are a match to TRBD1. From germline, CDR1 is MNHEY and CDR2 SVGEGT. The CDR3 covers 15 residues. Unmatched junction bases numbered 7, after V lost 5 bases and J lost 4 bases. As DNA, the CDR3 is TGTGCCAGCAGTAGCCTTGGACAGGGAAATCAGCCCCAGCATTTT. This codes for CASSSLGQGNQPQHF.

The chain employs TRBV5-5 and TRBJ2-3; 9 bases fit TRBD2. The CDR3 length is 19 residues. The V gene end was trimmed by 0 bases and the J gene end by 4 bases; junction bases not matched to a gene: 15. Germline values: CDR1 SGHKS, CDR2 YYEKEE (reference sequence). Here the CDR3 DNA reads TGTGCCAGCAGCTTGGCTTATCTAGCGGGATTTAGACGGGCAGATACGCAGTATTTT. It translates to CASSLAYLAGFRRADTQYF.

Regarding this clone: This sample also contains other DNA sequences that code for the same CDR3. V and J are TRBV2 and TRBJ2-6; D gene unclear. Germline lookup yields CDR1 SNHLY and CDR2 FYNNEI. Trimming removed 4 bases at V and 0 bases at J, with 4 bases between. CDR3 length: 14 amino acids. CDR3 coding DNA: TGTGCCAGCAGTGCCAGCTCTGGGGCCAACGTCCTGACTTTC. Protein: CASSASSGANVLTF.

This rearrangement joins TRBV5-1 to TRBJ2-3; the match to TRBD1 covers 7 bases. The germline V gene encodes CDR1 SGHRS and CDR2 YFSETQ. Losses at the gene ends were 5 bases for V and 6 bases for J; bases not matched to a gene: 9. The CDR3 covers 14 residues. CDR3 nucleotide sequence: TGCGCCAGCAGTTTAGGGGGCGTCGGGGATACGCAGTATTTT. Translation gives CASSLGGVGDTQYF.

This sequence joins TRBV6-2 or TRBV6-3 and TRBJ1-2, with D uncertain. The germline V gene encodes CDR1 MNHEY and CDR2 SVGEGT. V was trimmed by 2 bases and J by 2 bases, leaving 12 bases between them. This CDR3 spans 15 amino acids. As DNA, the CDR3 is TGTGCCAGCAGTTACGACGGGGTGTCAAACTATGGCTACACCTTC. It specifies CASSYDGVSNYGYTF.

The chain has TRBV5-6 and TRBJ2-3; 8 bases map to TRBD1. V was pared by 4 bases and J by 1 base, with 2 bases of the junction left unmatched. CDR1 and CDR2 (germline): SGHDT, YYEEEE. The CDR3 sequence is 14 residues long. This CDR3 reads CASSRGQGTDTQYF. CDR3 sequence (DNA): TGTGCCAGCAGCCGGGGACAGGGCACAGATACGCAGTATTTT.

The genes are TRBV2 and TRBJ1-4; perhaps TRBD1 as D (6 bases). Germline-derived CDR1 and CDR2 are SNHLY and FYNNEI. Trimming removed 4 bases from V and 5 bases from J, with 8 bases in between. The length of the CDR3 is 13 residues. The CDR3 loop reads CASSGTANEKLFF. The CDR3 DNA is TGTGCCAGCAGTGGGACAGCAAATGAAAAACTGTTTTTT.

The J gene is TRBJ2-3, the V gene TRBV7-2; TRBD2 matches 10 bases. V lost 2 bases to trimming and J lost 3 bases; unmatched junction nucleotides: 5. In germline, CDR1 is SGHTA, CDR2 FQGNSA. The CDR3 consists of 16 residues. CDR3 DNA: TGTGCCAGCAGCTTAAGGAGCGGGGGGGGGACAGATACGCAGTATTTT. Translating it yields CASSLRSGGGTDTQYF. The full variable domain, rest sourced from reference TRBV7-2 and TRBJ2-3, is GAGVSQSPSNKVTEKGKDVELRCDPISGHTALYWYRQSLGQGLEFLIYFQGNSAPDKSGLPSDRFSAERTGGSVSTLTIQRTQQEDSAVYLCASSLRSGGGTDTQYFGPGTRLTVL.

The chain recombines TRBV18 with TRBJ2-3; maybe TRBD2 (6 bases). Trimming removed 3 bases from V and 4 bases from J, with 8 bases in between. Germline CDR1 KGHSH, CDR2 LQKENI. The CDR3 consists of 13 residues. CDR3 coding DNA: TGTGCCAGCTCACCGGGGACTTCAGATACGCAGTATTTT. Amino acids: CASSPGTSDTQYF.

The J gene is TRBJ1-1, the V gene TRBV11-2, with 7 bases aligning to TRBD1. This CDR3 spans 14 amino acids. Germline V gene data show CDR1 as SGHAT and CDR2 as FQNNGV. Losses at the gene ends were 2 bases for V and 6 bases for J; bases not matched to a gene: 6. CDR3 amino acids: CASSLSTGIAEAFF. The CDR3 nucleotides read TGTGCCAGCAGCTTATCGACAGGGATCGCTGAAGCTTTCTTT.

The rearrangement joins TRBV6-5 to TRBJ2-1, with 9 bases fitting TRBD1. CDR3 size: 15 residues. V trimming: 2 bases; J trimming: 6 bases; junction bases outside the gene matches: 5. CDR1 and CDR2 from the germline V gene are MNHEY and SVGAGI. CDR3 DNA sequence: TGTGCCAGCAGTTACCCCGGGACAGGGTCCAATGAGCAGTTCTTC. Residues: CASSYPGTGSNEQFF.

About this clone: Germline is not matched at one junction end, which may reflect a read error. The J gene is TRBJ2-7, the V gene TRBV29-1; TRBD1 matches at 9 bases. Germline CDR1 and CDR2: SQVTM and ANQGSEA. The CDR3 is made up of 15 amino acids. CDR3 sequence: CSVEVFGTGFYEQYF. The CDR3, as DNA: TGCAGCGTCGAAGTTTTTGGGACAGGGTTCTACGAGCAGTACTTC.

In this sample, this clone turned up a few times. This chain links TRBV2 with TRBJ2-1; 11 nucleotides line up with TRBD2. The CDR3 covers 16 residues. The germline V gene encodes CDR1 SNHLY and CDR2 FYNNEI. The junction had 9 bases not matched to a gene; V was cut back by 6 bases and J by 5 bases. The chain's CDR3 is CASRSRTSGWDNEQFF. The DNA for the CDR3 is TGTGCCAGCAGATCGAGGACTAGCGGGTGGGACAATGAGCAGTTCTTC.

The V and J genes are TRBV11-2 and TRBJ1-1, with TRBD1 as a possible D gene (5 bases). The germline V gene encodes CDR1 SGHAT and CDR2 FQNNGV. Trimming took off 2 bases at V and 0 bases at J, with 10 bases between the two ends. The CDR3 contains 15 residues. The CDR3 region is CASSLQTVMNTEAFF. CDR3 bases: TGTGCCAGCAGCTTACAGACAGTCATGAACACTGAAGCTTTCTTT.

The chain joins TRBV7-2 to TRBJ2-1, with a tentative D call TRBD2 (5 bases). This CDR3 has 13 residues. CDR1 and CDR2 (germline): SGHTA, FQGNSA. The V and J ends lost 3 bases and 10 bases respectively, with 13 bases between them. This chain's CDR3 is CASSLPSSLEQFF. Here the CDR3 DNA reads TGTGCCAGCAGCTTGCCTAGCTCACTCGAGCAGTTCTTC.

The V gene is TRBV4-3, the J gene TRBJ2-6; D might be TRBD2 (6 bases). The length of the CDR3 is 19 residues. Germline values: CDR1 LGHNA, CDR2 YSLEER. With 4 bases removed from V and 0 bases from J, the gap between germline ends came to 19 bases. This chain's CDR3 is CASSPGLAGISSGANVLTF. DNA of the CDR3: TGCGCCAGCAGCCCGGGTTTGGCGGGGATCAGCTCTGGGGCCAACGTCCTGACTTTC.

The rearrangement links TRBV10-1 to TRBJ2-3, with D possibly TRBD1 on 6 matching bases. The CDR3 length is 14 residues. Germline values: CDR1 WNHNN, CDR2 SYGVQD (reference sequence). The V gene lost 5 bases and the J gene lost 4 bases, with 13 bases spanning the gap. CDR3 DNA sequence: TGCGCCAGCAGTACTACAGGGTCGGCAGATACGCAGTATTTT. Its protein is CASSTTGSADTQYF.

The chain is built from TRBV3-1 (or the pseudogene TRBV3-2) and TRBJ2-5; 9 positions match TRBD2. CDR1 is LGHDT, CDR2 YNNKEL, per germline (reference sequence). V shed 3 bases and J 6 bases; nucleotides not matched to a gene: 8. The CDR3 covers 15 residues. CDR3 coding DNA: TGTGCCAGCAGCCAGTTTCTAGCGGGGAGGAAGACCCAGTACTTC. Translated: CASSQFLAGRKTQYF.

The chain links TRBV19 to TRBJ2-1; TRBD1 aligns across 11 bases. The trim removed 5 bases at V and 8 bases at J, leaving 5 bases unmatched. From germline, CDR1 is LNHDA and CDR2 SQIVND (reference sequence). The CDR3 is 14 amino acids. The CDR3 DNA reads as TGTGCCAGTAGTCGGGACAGGGGGGGCGATGAGCAGTTCTTC. The encoded protein is CASSRDRGGDEQFF.

The rearrangement joins TRBV5-8 to TRBJ1-5, with D hard to call. CDR3 length: 13 residues. Trimming removed 6 bases from V and 3 bases from J, with 10 bases in between. Germline lookup yields CDR1 SGHTS and CDR2 YDEGEE. CDR3 region: CASTSGFNQPQHF. Here the CDR3 DNA reads TGTGCCAGCACCTCCGGGTTCAATCAGCCCCAGCATTTT.

The chain employs TRBV7-3 and TRBJ1-1, with 9 bases lining up with TRBD1. The CDR3 is 14 amino acids. V lost 5 bases to trimming and J lost 3 bases; unmatched junction nucleotides: 4. From germline, CDR1 is SGHTA and CDR2 FQGTGA. CDR3 loop: CASSGTGRDTEAFF. Written as DNA, the CDR3 is TGTGCCAGCAGCGGGACAGGGCGCGACACTGAAGCTTTCTTT.

The chain has TRBV4-3 and TRBJ1-2; maybe TRBD1 (5 bases). Trimming left V 0 bases short and J 5 bases short, with 10 bases between. Germline V gives CDR1 LGHNA, CDR2 YSLEER. The length of the CDR3 is 14 residues. In DNA, the CDR3 is TGCGCCAGCAGCCAAGATTTGGCAGGGTATGGCTACACCTTC. It encodes CASSQDLAGYGYTF.

This chain joins TRBV10-1 and TRBJ2-1; D is possibly TRBD2 (5 bases). V lost 7 bases to trimming and J lost 4 bases, with 17 bases between them. CDR3 length: 15 residues. Germline V gives CDR1 WNHNN, CDR2 SYGVQD (reference sequence). The CDR3 sequence is CASKSGNPIYNEQFF. Here the CDR3 DNA reads TGCGCCAGCAAATCCGGGAACCCGATATACAATGAGCAGTTCTTC.

V is TRBV3-1 (or the pseudogene TRBV3-2) and J is TRBJ2-5; a weak D match, TRBD2 (6 bases). V was shortened by 6 bases and J by 10 bases, with 30 bases between the two germline ends. This CDR3 spans 17 amino acids. Germline CDR1 LGHDT, CDR2 YNNKEL (reference sequence). The CDR3 bases are TGTGCCAGCAGTCCTAGTCGGCGGGGTTTGGACATTAGAGACCAGTACTTC. Translated: CASSPSRRGLDIRDQYF.

The chain employs TRBV6-1 and TRBJ2-5, with TRBD1 matching 7 bases. After removal of 3 bases from V and 9 bases from J, the junction contained 19 bases not matched to a gene. The CDR3 extends over 17 amino acids. Germline V gives CDR1 MNHNS, CDR2 SASEGT. This chain's CDR3 is CASSDSWTGTSTGAQYF. The DNA for the CDR3 is TGTGCCAGCAGTGATTCGTGGACAGGCACCAGCACAGGGGCCCAGTACTTC.

This chain uses TRBV7-8 with TRBJ2-7; the D is unclear. V lost 1 base and J lost 2, with 9 bases in between. Looked up from germline, CDR1 is SGHVS and CDR2 is FQNEAQ. This CDR3 contains 14 residues. In DNA, the CDR3 is TGTGCCAGCAGCTTAGGGCAGGCCGCCTACGAGCAGTACTTC. This codes for CASSLGQAAYEQYF.

The chain recombines TRBV11-3 with TRBJ2-1; 7 bases match TRBD1. This CDR3 contains 14 residues. Germline V gives CDR1 SGHNT, CDR2 YENEEA. V lost 5 bases, J lost 7 bases, and 8 bases stayed unmatched. CDR3 bases: TGTGCCAGCAGCAGAGACAGGGCCGGAAATGAGCAGTTCTTC. It yields the protein CASSRDRAGNEQFF.